Listed here are 30 T cell receptor beta chains from one sample, sequenced in a study of cytomegalovirus exposure and HLA in healthy donors (TCRdb year 2017). Receptor libraries were prepared by the immunoSEQ multiplex PCR assay. The multiplex PCR relied on a mix of 60 forward primers for TCR Vbeta segments and 13 reverse primers for TCR Jbeta segments. TCRdb carries this immuneACCESS record with in-frame sequences only. Its versions omit some clonotypes, under half of them owing to an unresolved V gene in the studies checked, with the rest unexplained. This sample holds under 120,000 clones; about 59% were observed only once. The top ten clonotypes cover 3% to 4.5% of the sample. The sequencing input was PBMCs. These receptors all come from a man younger than 45 in good health and CMV-seropositive.

The chain carries TRBV5-1 and TRBJ2-6, with 10 bases aligning to TRBD2. CDR1 is SGHRS and CDR2 is YFSETQ in the germline V gene. V trimming: 3 bases; J trimming: 2 bases; junction bases outside the gene matches: 5. The CDR3 contains 17 residues. CDR3 sequence: CASSSTSGAAGANVLTF. The CDR3 region has the DNA TGCGCCAGCAGCTCCACTAGCGGGGCCGCTGGGGCCAACGTCCTGACTTTC.

The chain couples TRBV5-1 to TRBJ1-3, with 7 nucleotides matching TRBD1. In germline, CDR1 is SGHRS, CDR2 YFSETQ. CDR3 length: 16 residues. The ends lost 4 bases at V and 0 bases at J; junction bases unmatched: 7. This CDR3 is CASSLWGQSSGNTIYF. The CDR3 nucleotides read TGCGCCAGCAGCCTGTGGGGACAGAGCTCTGGAAACACCATATATTTT.

The table lists this clone with a count of one. The rearrangement links TRBV11-3 to TRBJ2-2; possible D gene TRBD1, 5 bases. The CDR3 length is 14 residues. Germline values: CDR1 SGHNT, CDR2 YENEEA. The V gene lost 2 bases and the J gene lost 7 bases, with 11 bases spanning the gap. The CDR3 DNA sequence: TGTGCCAGCAGCTTATGGGGCTCGAACGGGGAGCTGTTTTTT. It encodes CASSLWGSNGELFF.

The sample holds a few counts of this clone. V and J are TRBV5-5 and TRBJ2-3; 11 nucleotides agree with TRBD2. The germline V gene encodes CDR1 SGHKS and CDR2 YYEKEE (reference sequence). The V segment lost 0 bases and the J segment 3 bases; nucleotides outside the gene matches: 0. The length of the CDR3 is 15 residues. In DNA form, the CDR3 reads TGTGCCAGCAGCTTGGGGACTAGCGGGACAGATACGCAGTATTTT. Translating it yields CASSLGTSGTDTQYF. The variable domain in full, completed from reference TRBV5-5 and TRBJ2-3, reads DAGVTQSPTHLIKTRGQQVTLRCSPISGHKSVSWYQQVLGQGPQFIFQYYEKEERGRGNFPDRFSARQFPNYSSELNVNALLLGDSALYLCASSLGTSGTDTQYFGPGTRLTVL.

The V call is TRBV5-1, the J call TRBJ2-3, with TRBD1 identical over 12 bases. The CDR3 covers 15 residues. J lost 5 bases, V lost 1 base, and 2 bases had no gene match. Germline loops: CDR1 SGHRS, CDR2 YFSETQ. CDR3 nucleotide sequence: TGCGCCAGCAGCTTGAGGGACAGGGGGCAAGATACGCAGTATTTT. This encodes CASSLRDRGQDTQYF.

This clone was seen only once. J is TRBJ1-3 and V is TRBV5-1, with 7 nucleotides matching TRBD1. In germline, CDR1 is SGHRS, CDR2 YFSETQ. Germline trimming cut 4 bases from V and 0 bases from J; bases unmatched to any gene: 4. The CDR3 loop spans 15 amino acids. CDR3 nucleotides: TGCGCCAGCAGCACCGGGACAGCCTCTGGAAACACCATATATTTT. This codes for CASSTGTASGNTIYF.

The V gene is TRBV20-1, the J gene TRBJ2-7; D possibly corresponds to TRBD2 (6 bases). CDR1 and CDR2 (germline): DFQATT, SNEGSKA (reference sequence). The CDR3 runs 11 residues. Trimming removed 5 bases from V and 6 bases from J, with 11 bases in between. CDR3 DNA: TGCAGTGCTGGGGGGTCCGGCGAGCAGTACTTC. It encodes CSAGGSGEQYF.

As regards this clone: Other DNA sequences in the same sample also yield this CDR3. V is TRBV30 and J is TRBJ1-5; TRBD1 matches at 8 bases. The ends lost 4 bases at V and 4 bases at J; junction bases unmatched: 3. The CDR3 sequence is 13 residues long. CDR1 and CDR2 from the germline V gene are GTSNPN and SVGIG (reference sequence). This CDR3 is CAWKGQGNQPQHF. CDR3 DNA sequence: TGTGCCTGGAAAGGACAGGGAAATCAGCCCCAGCATTTT.

The chain recombines TRBV5-1 with TRBJ2-3; 7 positions match TRBD2. Germline V gene sequence: CDR1 SGHRS, CDR2 YFSETQ. V shed 0 bases and J 0 bases; nucleotides not matched to a gene: 4. The CDR3 has 16 residues. CDR3 nucleotide sequence: TGCGCCAGCAGCTTGGGACGGGGGGTGAGCACAGATACGCAGTATTTT. It translates to CASSLGRGVSTDTQYF.

V and J are TRBV19 and TRBJ1-1; D gene unclear. The germline V and J ends were trimmed by 6 bases and 1 base, with 6 bases remaining between them. CDR1 and CDR2 from the germline V gene are LNHDA and SQIVND (reference sequence). The CDR3 consists of 12 residues. Here the CDR3 DNA reads TGTGCCAGTAGGCCAGGGAACACTGAAGCTTTCTTT. It encodes CASRPGNTEAFF.

The chain combines TRBV10-3 with TRBJ1-5; no clear D. The CDR3 is 14 residues long. Trimming cost V 0 bases and J 7 bases, with 10 bases left between them. Germline V gene lookup returns CDR1 ENHRY and CDR2 SYGVKD. The CDR3 is CAISESAREQPQHF. Written as DNA, the CDR3 is TGTGCCATCAGTGAGTCTGCCCGGGAACAGCCCCAGCATTTT.

This chain joins TRBV5-1 and TRBJ1-1; 10 bases map to TRBD1. CDR1 and CDR2 (germline): SGHRS, YFSETQ. This CDR3 is built from 16 residues. Losses at the gene ends were 7 bases for V and 0 bases for J; bases not matched to a gene: 9. CDR3 protein: CASRTDRGQVNTEAFF. The CDR3 nucleotides read TGCGCCAGCCGTACAGACAGGGGGCAGGTGAACACTGAAGCTTTCTTT.

The chain carries TRBV18 and TRBJ2-1, with D maybe TRBD1 (5 bases). Germline CDR1 and CDR2: KGHSH and LQKENI. The CDR3 spans 15 residues. V shed 2 bases and J shed 9 bases, with 17 bases lying between them. CDR3 DNA: TGTGCCAGCTCACCAACGCAATCGGACACAGCTGAGCAGTTCTTC. This encodes CASSPTQSDTAEQFF.

The chain couples TRBV4-2 to TRBJ1-1, with unresolved D. The CDR3 consists of 19 residues. Trimming cost V 4 bases and J 5 bases, with 29 bases left between them. Germline V CDR1 and CDR2: LGHNA, YNFKEQ. CDR3 region: CASSLNEGDQSVIWTEAFF. CDR3 DNA: TGTGCCAGCAGCCTAAATGAGGGTGATCAGTCCGTTATTTGGACTGAAGCTTTCTTT.

The chain recombines TRBV2 with TRBJ2-3, with D uncertain. Germline-derived CDR1 and CDR2 are SNHLY and FYNNEI. The CDR3 has 14 amino acids. V dropped 8 bases and J dropped 6 bases, with 18 bases sitting between them. The CDR3 region is CASASGALRDTQYF. CDR3 nucleotide sequence: TGTGCCAGCGCCTCTGGAGCATTGAGGGATACGCAGTATTTT.

This rearrangement joins TRBV2 to TRBJ2-1; 8 positions agree with TRBD1. V gave up 6 bases and J gave up 6 bases; unmatched junction bases: 7. CDR3 size: 14 residues. The germline V gene has CDR1 SNHLY and CDR2 FYNNEI. CDR3: CASRRTGSPNEQFF. In DNA, the CDR3 is TGTGCCAGCAGAAGGACAGGGTCTCCCAATGAGCAGTTCTTC. Full variable domain (missing parts from reference TRBV2 and TRBJ2-1): EPEVTQTPSHQVTQMGQEVILRCVPISNHLYFYWYRQILGQKVEFLVSFYNNEISEKSEIFDDQFSVERPDGSNFTLKIRSTKLEDSAMYFCASRRTGSPNEQFFGPGTRLTVL.

V gene TRBV6-5 combines with J gene TRBJ2-5, with 7 nucleotides matching TRBD2. The trim removed 3 bases at V and 2 bases at J, leaving 3 bases unmatched. From germline, CDR1 is MNHEY and CDR2 SVGAGI. The CDR3 sequence is 14 residues long. This chain's CDR3 is CASSYIGGQETQYF. CDR3 in DNA: TGTGCCAGCAGTTATATCGGGGGGCAAGAGACCCAGTACTTC.

Written as DNA, the CDR3 is TGTGCCAGCAGCACCCAGGGTAGCAATCAGCCCCAGCATTTT. Protein sequence: CASSTQGSNQPQHF. The chain has TRBV5-5 and TRBJ1-5, with D possibly TRBD1 on 5 matching bases. The V end lost 4 bases, the J end lost 0 bases, and 8 bases lay between the germline ends. Germline V gene sequence: CDR1 SGHKS, CDR2 YYEKEE (reference sequence). The CDR3 covers 14 residues.

This clone was detected only a few times. The V gene is TRBV4-2, the J gene TRBJ2-7; perhaps TRBD2 as D (5 bases). Between the trimmed V and J ends, which lost 1 base and 5 bases, there was a span of 9 bases. CDR3 size: 13 residues. Germline-derived CDR1 and CDR2 are LGHNA and YNFKEQ. The CDR3 DNA sequence: TGTGCCAGCAGCCAAGGTCCCGGGGACGAGCAGTACTTC. Translated: CASSQGPGDEQYF.

Concerning this clone: The sample contains more than one DNA sequence encoding this CDR3. This chain uses TRBV9 with TRBJ2-2, with 9 bases identical to TRBD1. V shed 4 bases, J shed 1 base, and the junction held 5 bases outside the gene matches. There are 16 residues in the CDR3. Germline V CDR1 and CDR2: SGDLS, YYNGEE. CDR3 DNA sequence: TGTGCCAGCAGCCCCAGGGGACAGGGGAACACCGGGGAGCTGTTTTTT. It yields the protein CASSPRGQGNTGELFF.

As regards this clone: The identical CDR3 is also encoded by other nucleotide sequences in the sample. The chain joins TRBV6-5 to TRBJ2-7, with 11 bases that match TRBD2. This CDR3 is built from 15 residues. Germline V lookup: CDR1 MNHEY, CDR2 SVGAGI. J lost 4 bases, V lost 0 bases, and 2 bases had no gene match. The CDR3 protein is CASSYSRLAGYEQYF. CDR3 coding DNA: TGTGCCAGCAGTTACTCTAGACTAGCGGGGTACGAGCAGTACTTC.

The rearrangement uses TRBV19 and TRBJ2-3; 7 bases map to TRBD2. The V segment lost 3 bases and the J segment 3 bases; nucleotides outside the gene matches: 3. The germline V gene has CDR1 LNHDA and CDR2 SQIVND (reference sequence). The CDR3 has 14 residues. CDR3 amino acids: CASSMGGGTDTQYF. The CDR3 DNA reads as TGTGCCAGTAGTATGGGGGGGGGTACAGATACGCAGTATTTT.

The CDR3 DNA is TGTGCCAGCAGCTTAAGCTCGGGCACTGAAGCTTTCTTT. Amino acid sequence: CASSLSSGTEAFF. The rearrangement uses TRBV7-3 and TRBJ1-1; D remains unclear. Germline assignment: CDR1 SGHTA and CDR2 FQGTGA. Trimming pared 1 base from V and 4 bases from J, leaving 7 bases between. This CDR3 is built from 13 residues.

The V and J genes are TRBV14 and TRBJ2-1; 10 bases agree with TRBD2. J was trimmed by 3 bases and V by 0 bases; bases with no gene match: 8. Germline CDR1 reads SGHDN; CDR2 reads FVKESK. This CDR3 has 18 residues. The CDR3, as DNA: TGTGCCAGCAGCCAAGAAAAGAGTCTAGCGGGGGTCTACAATGAGCAGTTCTTC. It translates to CASSQEKSLAGVYNEQFF.

The table lists this clone with a few counts. The chain links TRBV2 to TRBJ2-5; 15 bases agree with TRBD2. The CDR3 length is 19 residues. Germline V gene data show CDR1 as SNHLY and CDR2 as FYNNEI. Germline trimming cut 4 bases from V and 2 bases from J; bases unmatched to any gene: 11. The CDR3 nucleotides are TGTGCCAGCAGTGGCGGACTAGCGGGGGGGCTAGGAAGGCAAGAGACCCAGTACTTC. As protein: CASSGGLAGGLGRQETQYF. The full variable domain, its missing parts supplied by reference TRBV2 and TRBJ2-5, is EPEVTQTPSHQVTQMGQEVILRCVPISNHLYFYWYRQILGQKVEFLVSFYNNEISEKSEIFDDQFSVERPDGSNFTLKIRSTKLEDSAMYFCASSGGLAGGLGRQETQYFGPGTRLLVL.

V and J are TRBV19 and TRBJ2-1, with TRBD1 matching over 7 bases. Germline assignment: CDR1 LNHDA and CDR2 SQIVND (reference sequence). The CDR3 sequence is 14 residues long. Germline trimming cut 10 bases from V and 3 bases from J; bases unmatched to any gene: 9. The DNA of the CDR3 is TGTGCCACTAGGGACAGACGAATCTACAATGAGCAGTTCTTC. Encoded protein: CATRDRRIYNEQFF.

V and J are TRBV14 and TRBJ2-5; 8 nucleotides agree with TRBD2. The J call may be incorrect, as the DNA end agrees better with TRBJ2-7. This CDR3 is 15 amino acids long. The germline CDR1 and CDR2 sequences are SGHDN and FVKESK. DNA for the CDR3: TGTGCCAGCAGCTTGGAGCGGGGGCTCTCCTACGAGCAGTACTTC. It codes for CASSLERGLSYEQYF.

This clone has just a few counts. The rearrangement joins TRBV28 to TRBJ2-7, with D maybe TRBD2 (7 bases). Germline assignment: CDR1 MDHEN and CDR2 SYDVKM. Trimming left V 10 bases short and J 2 bases short, with 18 bases between. This CDR3 comprises 14 residues. DNA for the CDR3: TGTGCCATTAACGCGCGGGGGCCGACCTACGAGCAGTACTTC. This translates into CAINARGPTYEQYF.

The chain joins TRBV6-5 to TRBJ1-2; possibly TRBD1 for D (5 bases). Trimming cost V 6 bases and J 3 bases, with 11 bases left between them. The length of the CDR3 is 13 residues. Germline V CDR1 and CDR2: MNHEY, SVGAGI. The CDR3 DNA sequence: TGTGCCAGCAGGGCAGGGATTTACTATGGCTACACCTTC. It encodes CASRAGIYYGYTF.

V usage is TRBV5-6 and J usage is TRBJ2-1; possibly TRBD2 for D (5 bases). Germline V CDR1 and CDR2: SGHDT, YYEEEE. The CDR3 runs to 14 residues. Trimming removed 4 bases from V and 7 bases from J, with 15 bases in between. The CDR3 protein is CASSHLSVPNEQFF. CDR3 DNA sequence: TGTGCCAGCAGCCACCTTAGCGTTCCTAATGAGCAGTTCTTC.